This TCR beta chain was observed in a study of CD8+ T cells in alopecia areata. Extracted RNA was reverse transcribed, and the resulting cDNA served as sequencing template. TCRdb keeps only in-frame clones here, not all; method: immunoSEQ multiplex PCR. The sample lists under 350,000 clones; roughly 64% were seen once. From germline, CDR1 is SGHTA and CDR2 FQGNSA. V lost 5 bases, J lost 8 bases, and 8 bases stayed unmatched. There are 16 residues in the CDR3. Regarding treatment: oral pan-JAK inhibitor, 5-10 mg twice daily. Collected material from alopecia areata patients comprised lesional scalp punch biopsies and peripheral blood. Study conclusions and caveats: Tofacitinib produced a significant decrease in scalp clonality and in expanded CD8+ clones among the top 100.

To note about this clone: Its target is unknown.

The J gene is TRBJ1-6, the V gene TRBV7-2; 11 bases match TRBD1. This specimen was CD4+ T cells sorted from blood, taken at week 24, from a patient treated with tofacitinib. The TCR was taken from a human donor with alopecia areata. For the CDR3, the DNA is TGTGCCAGCAGCCCGGACAGGGGGCTTCCACATTCACCCCTCCACTTT. This codes for CASSPDRGLPHSPLHF.